This is a list of T cell receptor beta chains from one sample in a study of human T cells and chemical hapten exposure. A single record per CDR3 protein comes from TCRdb applying MiXCR to the RACE reads. The data hold around 130,000 distinct CDR3 sequences, with about 10% observed a single time. The material was whole blood, obtained in connection with sensitization to the hapten diphenylcyclopropenone (DPC). These TCRs come from a woman aged 45 to 65 with alopecia areata. Some clones in this sample may be carry-over from other donors' samples. The CDR3 runs from the conserved cysteine through the conserved F or W. A D gene is named only where the DNA matches it firmly. Clone size is not always given. Where it is, it says once, few, many or a class for expanded clones.

TRBV24-1	TRBD2	NA	TRBJ2-3	CATSDHSGRETTDTQYF	TGTGCCACCAGTGATCATAGCGGGAGGGAAACCACAGATACGCAGTATTTT
TRBV5-1	NA	NA	TRBJ2-3	CASTDYTDTQYF	TGCGCCAGTACGGACTACACAGATACGCAGTATTTT
TRBV28	NA	many	TRBJ2-1	CASSSGLVPYNEQFF	TGTGCCAGCAGTTCGGGGCTAGTTCCCTACAATGAGCAGTTCTTC
TRBV27	NA	NA	TRBJ2-1	CASSSLAVPTYNEQFF	TGTGCCAGCAGTTCATTAGCGGTCCCTACCTACAATGAGCAGTTCTTC
TRBV6-4	TRBD1	few	TRBJ1-2	CASSEQPGTGESYTF	TGTGCCAGCAGTGAACAGCCCGGGACAGGGGAGAGCTACACCTTC
TRBV5-1	NA	few	TRBJ2-1	CASSLGYRNEQFF	TGCGCCAGCAGCTTGGGGTATAGGAATGAGCAGTTCTTC
TRBV29-1	NA	few	TRBJ2-3	CSVATVGPDTQYF	TGCAGCGTTGCCACGGTGGGTCCAGATACGCAGTATTTT
TRBV6-5	TRBD2	many	TRBJ2-1	CASSYKLAGANEQFF	TGTGCCAGCAGTTATAAACTAGCGGGAGCCAATGAGCAGTTCTTC
TRBV7-9	NA	many	TRBJ1-2	CASSLEGAHGYTF	TGTGCCAGCAGCTTAGAAGGGGCCCATGGCTACACCTTC
TRBV5-5	NA	few	TRBJ2-5	CASSAPLPSEGTQYF	TGTGCCAGCAGCGCGCCTCTTCCTTCCGAGGGGACCCAGTACTTC
TRBV24-1	NA	NA	TRBJ2-1	CATSDLREQFF	TGTGCCACCAGTGATTTAAGAGAGCAGTTCTTC
TRBV6-5	NA	NA	TRBJ1-6	CASRTVDSPLHF	TGTGCCAGCAGGACTGTGGATTCACCCCTCCACTTT
TRBV10-3	NA	NA	TRBJ2-3	CAISLDRPADTQYF	TGTGCCATCAGTTTGGACCGACCAGCCGATACGCAGTATTTT
TRBV7-9	TRBD1	NA	TRBJ1-2	CASSWDRSTNYGYTF	TGTGCCAGCAGCTGGGACAGGAGCACCAACTATGGCTACACCTTC
TRBV7-6	NA	many	TRBJ1-1	CASSLDNGGVWTEAFF	TGTGCCAGCAGCTTAGATAACGGCGGGGTTTGGACTGAAGCTTTCTTT
TRBV19	NA	many	TRBJ2-7	CASSPAGTQSYEQYF	TGTGCCAGTAGCCCGGCAGGAACCCAATCCTACGAGCAGTACTTC
TRBV30	TRBD1	NA	TRBJ1-5	CAWSVPGQGSRDSNQPQHF	TGTGCCTGGAGTGTCCCGGGACAGGGGTCGAGGGATAGCAATCAGCCCCAGCATTTT
TRBV5-1	NA	many	TRBJ1-2	CASSFSGDDYGYTF	TGCGCCAGCAGCTTTTCAGGGGACGACTATGGCTACACCTTC
TRBV6-6	NA	many	TRBJ1-5	CASSPRVASQPQHF	TGTGCCAGCAGTCCCAGGGTGGCGAGTCAGCCCCAGCATTTT
TRBV20-1	NA	few	TRBJ2-2	CSASRLDLGPGELFF	TGCAGTGCTAGCCGCCTAGACCTGGGCCCCGGGGAGCTGTTTTTT
TRBV12-2	NA	few	TRBJ2-7	CASRSGTRIYEQYF	TGTGCAAGTCGCTCCGGGACTAGGATCTACGAGCAGTACTTC
TRBV28	NA	few	TRBJ1-2	CASSQGFYGYTF	TGTGCCAGCAGCCAGGGTTTCTATGGCTACACCTTC